A selection of T cell receptor beta chains follows, all from one sample in a study of shared clonotypes between healthy human individuals. Only in-frame clones appear in the TCRdb table, and some are missing; sequencing was by immunoSEQ multiplex PCR. The sample gives about 2,200,000 clones, 85% to 95% of which show up once; roughly 1.7% is in the top ten. The source material was naive CD8+ T cells from PBMCs. Every receptor here comes from a man aged 18 to 30 in good health. Some clones in this sample may be carry-over from other donors' samples. The CDR3 runs from the conserved cysteine through the conserved F or W. Fields, in order: V gene, J gene, D gene, CDR3 protein, CDR3 DNA. A D gene is named only where the DNA matches it firmly.

TRBV19,TRBJ1-5,-,CASSIVREQPQHF,TGTGCCAGTAGTATCGTCCGGGAGCAGCCCCAGCATTTT
TRBV18,TRBJ1-2,TRBD1,CASSSPGQAYYGYTF,TGTGCCAGCTCGTCTCCGGGACAGGCTTACTATGGCTACACCTTC
TRBV7-2,TRBJ1-1,-,CASSVGQPEAFF,TGTGCCAGCAGCGTAGGACAGCCAGAAGCTTTCTTT
TRBV25-1,TRBJ2-2,TRBD2,CASSVGGIGELFF,TGTGCCAGCAGTGTCGGGGGGATAGGGGAGCTGTTTTTT
TRBV28,TRBJ1-2,-,CASSYSGSFAYGYTF,TGTGCCAGCAGTTACTCCGGTAGCTTCGCCTATGGCTACACCTTC
TRBV6-5,TRBJ1-2,-,CASSNGATYGYTF,TGTGCCAGCAGTAATGGGGCCACCTATGGCTACACCTTC
TRBV12-1,TRBJ2-1,-,CASSHRLAGVNEQFF,TGTGCCAGCAGCCATAGACTAGCGGGAGTCAATGAGCAGTTCTTC
TRBV30,TRBJ1-5,-,CAWSPTAKQPQHF,TGTGCCTGGAGCCCGACAGCGAAACAGCCCCAGCATTTT
TRBV19,TRBJ1-1,TRBD1,CASTQTGGGDTEAFF,TGTGCCAGTACCCAGACAGGGGGCGGAGACACTGAAGCTTTCTTT
TRBV15,TRBJ1-1,-,CATSSPGMNTEAFF,TGTGCCACCAGCTCCCCAGGGATGAACACTGAAGCTTTCTTT